One sample yielded the 6 T cell receptor beta chains listed below, sequenced in a study of pediatric ulcerative colitis. Only in-frame clones appear in the TCRdb table, and some are missing; sequencing was by immunoSEQ multiplex PCR. This sample yields roughly 60,000 clones, of which 87% are seen a single time; over 1.3% belongs to the top ten. The sequenced material came from blood. The receptor set was obtained from a boy between 10 and 17 years old who was a control in a study of pediatric ulcerative colitis.

The chain has TRBV2 and TRBJ1-5, with D uncertain. Germline V gene lookup returns CDR1 SNHLY and CDR2 FYNNEI. CDR3 length: 13 residues. The V and J ends lost 3 bases and 4 bases respectively, with 7 bases between them. CDR3 region: CASSDNANQPQHF. The CDR3 DNA reads TGTGCCAGCAGTGACAATGCAAATCAGCCCCAGCATTTT.

The V call is TRBV29-1, the J call TRBJ2-7; D is possibly TRBD2 (6 bases). Per the germline V gene, CDR1 is SQVTM and CDR2 is ANQGSEA. This CDR3 has 11 amino acids. V lost 4 bases, J lost 3 bases, and 7 bases lay in between. CDR3 coding DNA: TGCAGCGTTGGACTAGACTACGAGCAGTACTTC. Translation: CSVGLDYEQYF.

This clone showed up just a few times. The CDR3 nucleotides read TGTGCCAGCAGCCGAATACAGGGGGACGAGCAGTACTTC. Encoded protein: CASSRIQGDEQYF. The rearrangement links TRBV13 to TRBJ2-7, with 8 bases that match TRBD1. V shed 5 bases and J 5 bases; nucleotides not matched to a gene: 5. The CDR3 extends over 13 amino acids. Germline V gene sequence: CDR1 PRHDT, CDR2 FYEKMQ (reference sequence).

CDR3 sequence: CASSPPSQPLHEQYF. CDR3 DNA: TGTGCCAGCTCACCACCGTCTCAGCCCCTCCACGAGCAGTACTTC. The V call is TRBV18, the J call TRBJ2-7; D is uncertain. CDR1 and CDR2 (germline): KGHSH, LQKENI. The CDR3 contains 15 residues. The germline V and J ends were trimmed by 0 bases and 5 bases, with 14 bases remaining between them.

The rearrangement joins TRBV27 to TRBJ2-1, with 12 bases lining up with TRBD2. The length of the CDR3 is 15 residues. Germline CDR1 and CDR2: MNHEY and SMNVEV (reference sequence). Trimming cost V 5 bases and J 12 bases; bases outside gene matches: 11. The CDR3 protein is CASSPGLAGGGGQFF. CDR3 nucleotides: TGTGCCAGCAGTCCAGGTCTAGCGGGAGGGGGAGGGCAGTTCTTC.

Notes on this clone: The identical CDR3 is also encoded by other nucleotide sequences in the sample. The chain joins TRBV6-1 to TRBJ2-7; 12 bases agree with TRBD2. The ends lost 1 base at V and 5 bases at J; junction bases unmatched: 3. CDR1 is MNHNS and CDR2 is SASEGT in the germline V gene. This CDR3 spans 15 amino acids. CDR3 nucleotide sequence: TGTGCCAGCAGTGAAGGACTAGCGGGAGCCCACGAGCAGTACTTC. Translated, it gives CASSEGLAGAHEQYF.